This T cell receptor beta chain is from a study of blood T cell repertoires in COVID-19. The wider study: Some COVID-19 samples were acute and others convalescent; all came from the United States, Italy and Spain.

The V gene lost 1 base and the J gene lost 14 bases, with 9 bases spanning the gap. CDR1 and CDR2 (germline): SGHTA, FQGNSA. This CDR3 is 12 amino acids long. Method: immunoSEQ multiplex PCR; TCRdb's copy keeps in-frame clones and lacks some. This table has 130,000 to 150,000 clones, 88% appearing once. The sequence was collected from a human donor in a cohort sampled during active COVID-19. The sequencing input was peripheral blood. The J gene is TRBJ1-6, the V gene TRBV7-2; D possibly corresponds to TRBD1 (5 bases). The CDR3 loop reads CASSLERGSLHF. Written as DNA, the CDR3 is TGTGCCAGCAGCTTAGAAAGGGGTTCCCTCCACTTT.